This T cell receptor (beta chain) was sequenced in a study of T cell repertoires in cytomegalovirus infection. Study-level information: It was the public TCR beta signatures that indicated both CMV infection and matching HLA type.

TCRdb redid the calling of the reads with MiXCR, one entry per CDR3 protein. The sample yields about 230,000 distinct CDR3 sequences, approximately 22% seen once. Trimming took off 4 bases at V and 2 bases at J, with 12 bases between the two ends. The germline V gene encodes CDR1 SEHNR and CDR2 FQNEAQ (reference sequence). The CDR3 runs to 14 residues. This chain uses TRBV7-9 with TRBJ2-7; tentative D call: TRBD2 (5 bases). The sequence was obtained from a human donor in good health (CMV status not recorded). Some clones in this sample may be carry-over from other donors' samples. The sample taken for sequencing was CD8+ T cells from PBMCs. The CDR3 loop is CASSSTRSTYEQYF. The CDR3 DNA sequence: TGTGCCAGCAGCTCTACTAGATCTACCTACGAGCAGTACTTC.